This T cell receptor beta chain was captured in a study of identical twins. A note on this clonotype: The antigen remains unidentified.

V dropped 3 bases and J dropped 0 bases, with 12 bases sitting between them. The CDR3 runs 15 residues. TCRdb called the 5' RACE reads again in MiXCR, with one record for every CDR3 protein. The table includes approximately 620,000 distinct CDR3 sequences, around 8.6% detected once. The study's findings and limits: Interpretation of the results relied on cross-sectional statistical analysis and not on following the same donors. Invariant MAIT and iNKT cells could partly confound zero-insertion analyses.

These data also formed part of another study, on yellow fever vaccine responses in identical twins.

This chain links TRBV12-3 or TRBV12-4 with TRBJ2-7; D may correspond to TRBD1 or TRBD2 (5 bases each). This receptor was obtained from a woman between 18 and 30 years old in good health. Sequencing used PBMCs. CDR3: CASSFGAPPSYEQYF. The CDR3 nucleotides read TGTGCCAGCAGTTTCGGGGCCCCGCCCTCCTACGAGCAGTACTTC.